The 2 T cell receptor beta chains given below trace back to one sample, sequenced in a study of blood T cell repertoires in COVID-19. Libraries were prepared by immunoSEQ multiplex PCR; TCRdb keeps only in-frame clonotypes and omits some of them. The sample records roughly 190,000 clones, approximately 88% being singletons. Sequencing used PBMCs or T cells enriched from blood (not recorded which). Receptor source: a woman in her thirties who had recovered from COVID-19.

This clone was seen only a few times. This chain connects TRBV19 to TRBJ1-1; 7 bases map to TRBD1. The CDR3 totals 17 residues. CDR1 is LNHDA, CDR2 SQIVND, per germline (reference sequence). With V trimmed by 5 bases and J by 5 bases, 17 bases remained unmatched. CDR3 nucleotide sequence: TGTGCCAGTAGTTCGAACCCACTCACGGGACAGACAACTGAAGCTTTCTTT. This encodes CASSSNPLTGQTTEAFF. Together with reference TRBV19 and TRBJ1-1, the CDR3 gives the full variable domain: DGGITQSPKYLFRKEGQNVTLSCEQNLNHDAMYWYRQDPGQGLRLIYYSQIVNDFQKGDIAEGYSVSREKKESFPLTVTSAQKNPTAFYLCASSSNPLTGQTTEAFFGQGTRLTVV.

The chain carries TRBV28 and TRBJ1-3; no clear D. This CDR3 comprises 15 residues. CDR1 is MDHEN, CDR2 SYDVKM, per germline. Between the trimmed V and J ends, which lost 9 bases and 0 bases, there was a span of 15 bases. CDR3 in DNA: TGTGCCAGTTCGCGCACTGGTAGCTCTGGAAACACCATATATTTT. Amino acid sequence: CASSRTGSSGNTIYF.